Sequencing of this T cell receptor (beta chain) was carried out in a study of cytomegalovirus exposure and HLA in healthy donors. Study outcomes and limitations: Most sequenced TCRs were rare (though some public TCRs occurred in many donors). Roughly uniform sequencing depth across donors was assumed, possibly incorrectly. In a later analysis, specific HLA alleles were associated with about 18,000 TCR beta sequences at a 0.05 false discovery rate.

Use of 60 Vbeta and 13 Jbeta primers characterized the PCR. The protocol was immunoSEQ multiplex PCR, while the TCRdb copy is restricted to in-frame clones and leaves out a portion. The table records 100,000 to 150,000 clones, about 9.2% of them present only once. Per the germline V gene, CDR1 is MNHNS and CDR2 is SASEGT. The V gene lost 7 bases and the J gene lost 3 bases, with 13 bases spanning the gap. The CDR3 is 13 residues long. With regard to this clone: Its antigen is unknown.

The TCR was taken from a middle-aged woman in good health and CMV-seropositive. This chain joins TRBV6-1 and TRBJ2-7; the D is unclear. Sequenced input: PBMCs. The CDR3 DNA reads as TGTGCCAGCATTTTCCAGGTGGGCTACGAGCAGTACTTC. Encoded protein: CASIFQVGYEQYF.